The clone carrying this T cell receptor beta chain occurred a few times. With V trimmed by 3 bases and J by 10 bases, 9 bases remained unmatched. Germline V lookup: CDR1 MGHRA, CDR2 YSYEKL. This CDR3 spans 15 amino acids. CDR3-region Arm-PCR and iRepertoire HTBI primers produced the TCR beta libraries. Authors' methods: The samples yielded about 63 TRBV and around 15 TRBJ segments. TCRdb reprocessed the multiplex PCR reads via MiXCR and lists one record per CDR3 protein. It is TCRdb's table, rather than the study itself, that gives the V and J calls and clone size. The sample lists 500,000 to 800,000 distinct CDR3 sequences; around 32% were seen once. Time point of the sample: persistent/refractory GD, antithyroid drugs over 5 years with positive TRAb. Making the TCR library involved RNA that had been extracted from PBMCs. Roughly 9 milliliters of peripheral blood were taken and placed in EDTA tubes.

This entry comes from a study of regulatory T cells in long-lasting Graves disease. Study as a whole: Over 5 years of antithyroid drugs plus positive TSH receptor antibodies defined persistent Graves' disease.

This TCR was recovered from a female donor with Graves disease. The chain links TRBV4-1 to TRBJ1-6, with 7 nucleotides matching TRBD1. The sample was peripheral blood mononuclear cells (PBMCs), taken when the disease was refractory, from a patient treated with antithyroid drugs. The CDR3 loop reads CASSQAGGFRSPLHF. The DNA for the CDR3 is TGCGCCAGCAGCCAGGCAGGGGGGTTCCGATCACCCCTCCACTTT.